This T cell receptor beta chain was identified in a study of blood T cells in healthy people across ages. The donors, healthy Caucasians from Russia, were aged about 6 to 90. Staff drew 9 to 10 milliliters of peripheral blood from each donor. Each sample gave at least 6 million isolated PBMCs. This CDR3 has 17 residues. From germline, CDR1 is MNHNY and CDR2 SVGAGI (reference sequence). V shed 6 bases and J shed 0 bases, with 17 bases lying between them. This clonotype occurred once. Using a J-beta primer mix together with a sample-barcoded 5' primer, a second PCR was run for about 6 to 11 cycles. Each CDR3 protein gets one entry after TCRdb re-called the 5' RACE reads with MiXCR. This sample has fewer than 2 million distinct CDR3 sequences; around 40% occur once, and the top ten carry roughly 23%.

The origin of this receptor is a human donor in good health. Material: blood. This sequence joins TRBV6-6 and TRBJ1-4, with D possibly being TRBD1 (6 bases). CDR3 bases: TGTGCCAGCAGCTCGACGGGGGCGAGTTCAACTAATGAAAAACTGTTTTTT. Its translation: CASSSTGASSTNEKLFF.